This T cell receptor beta chain derives from a study of T cell changes during pregnancy in multiple sclerosis. Trimming took 5 bases from V and 2 from J; bases not matched to a gene: 1. Germline assignment: CDR1 SGHNT and CDR2 YENEEA. The length of the CDR3 is 15 residues. Only in-frame clones appear in the TCRdb table, and some are missing; sequencing was by immunoSEQ multiplex PCR. Of about 36,000 clones listed, 70% to 90% are singletons. The sample in question was CD4+ T cells from peripheral blood mononuclear cells, obtained in the first trimester of pregnancy. The rearrangement joins TRBV11-3 to TRBJ2-1, with TRBD1 matching over 12 bases. The TCR sequence derives from a female donor with multiple sclerosis, enrolled in a pregnancy study. The DNA for the CDR3 is TGTGCCAGCAGCAGGGACAGGGGGCCCTACAATGAGCAGTTCTTC. Its protein is CASSRDRGPYNEQFF.